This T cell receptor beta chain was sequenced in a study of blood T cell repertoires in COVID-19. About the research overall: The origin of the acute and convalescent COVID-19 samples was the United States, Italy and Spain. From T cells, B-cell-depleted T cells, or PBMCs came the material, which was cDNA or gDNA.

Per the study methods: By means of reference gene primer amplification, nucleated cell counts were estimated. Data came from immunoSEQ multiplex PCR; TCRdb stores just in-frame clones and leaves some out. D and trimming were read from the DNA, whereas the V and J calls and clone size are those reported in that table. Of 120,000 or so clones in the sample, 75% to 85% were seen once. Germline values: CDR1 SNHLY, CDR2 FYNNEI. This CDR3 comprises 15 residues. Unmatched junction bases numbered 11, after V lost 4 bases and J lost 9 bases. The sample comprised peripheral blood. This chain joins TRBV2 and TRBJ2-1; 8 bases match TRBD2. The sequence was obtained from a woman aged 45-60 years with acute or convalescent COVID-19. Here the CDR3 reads CASSVDSRLASEQFF. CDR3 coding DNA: TGTGCCAGCAGTGTCGATTCGAGACTAGCGAGTGAGCAGTTCTTC.